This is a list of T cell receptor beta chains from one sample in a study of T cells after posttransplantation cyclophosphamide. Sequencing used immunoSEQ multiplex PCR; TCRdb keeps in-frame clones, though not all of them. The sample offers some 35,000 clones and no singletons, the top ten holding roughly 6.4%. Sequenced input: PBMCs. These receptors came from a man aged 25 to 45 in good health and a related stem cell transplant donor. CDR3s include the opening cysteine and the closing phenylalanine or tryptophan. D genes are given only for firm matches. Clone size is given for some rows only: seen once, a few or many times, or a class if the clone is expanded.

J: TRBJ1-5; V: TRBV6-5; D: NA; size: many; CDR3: CASSPPPYEHF; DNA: TGTGCCAGCAGTCCCCCCCCGTATGAGCATTTT
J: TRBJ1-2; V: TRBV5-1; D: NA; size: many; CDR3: CASSYYEGVYGYTF; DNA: TGCGCCAGCAGCTACTACGAAGGAGTCTATGGCTACACCTTC
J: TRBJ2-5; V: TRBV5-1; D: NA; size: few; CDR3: CASSLIFGGQETQYF; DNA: TGCGCCAGCAGCTTGATTTTCGGGGGTCAAGAGACCCAGTACTTC
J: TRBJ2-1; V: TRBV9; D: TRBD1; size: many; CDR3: CASSSRQGIYNEQFF; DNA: TGTGCCAGCAGCTCTCGACAGGGGATTTACAATGAGCAGTTCTTC
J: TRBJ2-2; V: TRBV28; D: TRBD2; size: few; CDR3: CASSPGLAGGRLNTGELFF; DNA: TGTGCCAGCAGCCCCGGACTAGCGGGGGGGCGGTTGAACACCGGGGAGCTGTTTTTT
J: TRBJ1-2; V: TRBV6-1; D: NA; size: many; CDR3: CASLYRDYGYTF; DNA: TGTGCCAGCTTGTACAGGGACTATGGCTACACCTTC
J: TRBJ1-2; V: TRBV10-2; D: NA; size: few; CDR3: CASSEPANYGYTF; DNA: TGCGCCAGCAGTGAGCCAGCTAACTATGGCTACACCTTC
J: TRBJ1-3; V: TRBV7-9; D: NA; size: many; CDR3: CASSLQGPSGNTIYF; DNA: TGTGCCAGCAGCTTACAGGGCCCCTCTGGAAACACCATATATTTT
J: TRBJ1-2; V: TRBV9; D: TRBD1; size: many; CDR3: CASSEGQGNSYGYTF; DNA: TGTGCCAGCAGCGAGGGACAGGGCAATAGCTATGGCTACACCTTC
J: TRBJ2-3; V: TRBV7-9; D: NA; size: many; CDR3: CASSSRDSGASTDTQYF; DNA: TGTGCCAGCAGCTCGCGAGATTCAGGGGCCAGCACAGATACGCAGTATTTT
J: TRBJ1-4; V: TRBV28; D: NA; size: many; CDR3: CASSLRQELFF; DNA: TGTGCCAGCAGTTTAAGACAAGAACTGTTTTTT
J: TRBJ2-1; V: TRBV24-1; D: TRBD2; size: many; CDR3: CATSEYETSGLNEQFF; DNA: TGTGCCACCAGTGAATACGAGACTAGCGGGCTGAATGAGCAGTTCTTC
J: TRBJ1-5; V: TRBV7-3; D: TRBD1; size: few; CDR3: CASSPRQGSYQPQHF; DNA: TGTGCCAGCAGCCCGAGACAGGGAAGTTATCAGCCCCAGCATTTT
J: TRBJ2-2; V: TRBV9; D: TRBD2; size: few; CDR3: CASSFLAGGNTGELFF; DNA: TGTGCCAGCAGCTTCCTAGCGGGGGGGAACACCGGGGAGCTGTTTTTT
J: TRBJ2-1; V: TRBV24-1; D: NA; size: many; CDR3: CATSESRGSLIDEQFF; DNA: TGTGCCACCAGTGAAAGTAGGGGGTCCCTTATCGATGAGCAGTTCTTC
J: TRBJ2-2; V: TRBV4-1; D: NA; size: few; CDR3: CASSPRDKSTGELFF; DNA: TGCGCCAGCAGCCCCCGGGACAAAAGCACCGGGGAGCTGTTTTTT
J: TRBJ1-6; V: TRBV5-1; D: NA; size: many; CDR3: CASSLEGLGNSPLHF; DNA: TGCGCCAGCAGCTTGGAAGGGTTAGGTAATTCACCCCTCCACTTT
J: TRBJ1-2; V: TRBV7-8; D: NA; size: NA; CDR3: CASSLILGGDGYTF; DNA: TGTGCCAGCAGCTTAATTTTAGGGGGAGATGGCTACACCTTC
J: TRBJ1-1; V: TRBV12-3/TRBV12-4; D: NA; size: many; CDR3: CASSWRQTYTEAFF; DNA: TGTGCCAGCAGTTGGAGACAGACCTACACTGAAGCTTTCTTT
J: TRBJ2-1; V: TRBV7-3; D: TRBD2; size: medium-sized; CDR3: CASSPTGGVYNEQFF; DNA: TGTGCCAGCAGCCCGACGGGGGGTGTGTACAATGAGCAGTTCTTC
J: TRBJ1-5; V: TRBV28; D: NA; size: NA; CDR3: CASSLGPRQGPQHF; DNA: TGTGCCAGCAGTTTAGGCCCCCGTCAGGGGCCCCAGCATTTT
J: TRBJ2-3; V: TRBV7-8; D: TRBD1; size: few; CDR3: CASSLEGALSDTQYF; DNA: TGTGCCAGCAGCTTAGAGGGGGCGCTGTCAGATACGCAGTATTTT
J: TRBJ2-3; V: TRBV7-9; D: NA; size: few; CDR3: CASSYTSESDTQYF; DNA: TGTGCCAGCAGCTATACTAGTGAGTCAGATACGCAGTATTTT